The rows below give T cell receptor beta chains drawn from one sample of a study of T cell responses to AZD1222 COVID-19 vaccine. Repertoires were generated with immunoSEQ multiplex PCR, while TCRdb's copy carries only in-frame clones and drops some. The sample contains about 110,000 clones, around nine tenths of which appear only once. The source material was peripheral blood, sampled on day 0 of MenACWY control vaccination. The receptors shown here come from an adult in good health. Both conserved end residues are part of each CDR3. The order of the fields is clone size, CDR3 length, D gene, V gene, J gene, CDR3 DNA, CDR3 protein. D genes are given only for firm matches. Rows give clone size only sometimes, using once, few, many, or a class for an expanded clone.

clone size: few; CDR3 length: 13; D gene: NA; V gene: TRBV2; J gene: TRBJ2-7; CDR3 DNA: TGTGCCAGCACCCTCGGTTTCCTCAGCGAGCAGTACTTC; CDR3 protein: CASTLGFLSEQYF
clone size: once; CDR3 length: 12; D gene: NA; V gene: TRBV27; J gene: TRBJ2-3; CDR3 DNA: TGTGCCAGCAGTTTAAGGGCAGATACGCAGTATTTT; CDR3 protein: CASSLRADTQYF
clone size: NA; CDR3 length: 16; D gene: NA; V gene: TRBV19; J gene: TRBJ2-7; CDR3 DNA: TGTGCCAGTAGTTCCTCCCGGACGAGCATCACTGACGAGCAGTACTTC; CDR3 protein: CASSSSRTSITDEQYF
clone size: few; CDR3 length: 14; D gene: TRBD2; V gene: TRBV2; J gene: TRBJ2-5; CDR3 DNA: TGTGCCAGCAGCTCTGGGACTAGCGTGGGGACCCAGTACTTC; CDR3 protein: CASSSGTSVGTQYF
clone size: NA; CDR3 length: 16; D gene: NA; V gene: TRBV18; J gene: TRBJ1-3; CDR3 DNA: TGTGCCAGCTCACCGTCGGGGCAGGGGTCTGGAAACACCATATATTTT; CDR3 protein: CASSPSGQGSGNTIYF
clone size: NA; CDR3 length: 15; D gene: TRBD1; V gene: TRBV6-5; J gene: TRBJ1-6; CDR3 DNA: TGTGCCAGCAGTTACGACAGGGGGCAGGGTTCACCCCTCCACTTT; CDR3 protein: CASSYDRGQGSPLHF
clone size: NA; CDR3 length: 13; D gene: NA; V gene: TRBV3-1/TRBV3-2; J gene: TRBJ2-5; CDR3 DNA: TGTGCCAGCAGCCTGGACGGGAAAGAGACCCAGTACTTC; CDR3 protein: CASSLDGKETQYF
clone size: NA; CDR3 length: 13; D gene: TRBD1; V gene: TRBV7-2; J gene: TRBJ1-5; CDR3 DNA: TGTGCCAGCAGCAGGGGGCAATTTCAGCCCCAGCATTTT; CDR3 protein: CASSRGQFQPQHF
clone size: NA; CDR3 length: 12; D gene: NA; V gene: TRBV30; J gene: TRBJ1-2; CDR3 DNA: TGTGCCTGGACCGCCAGGTGGCATGGCTACACCTTC; CDR3 protein: CAWTARWHGYTF
clone size: NA; CDR3 length: 12; D gene: NA; V gene: TRBV2; J gene: TRBJ2-5; CDR3 DNA: TGTGCCAGCAGTGATCAGGGAGAGACCCAGTACTTC; CDR3 protein: CASSDQGETQYF
clone size: NA; CDR3 length: 16; D gene: TRBD1; V gene: TRBV29-1; J gene: TRBJ2-2; CDR3 DNA: TGCAGCGTTGAGGACCCGGGACAGGGGGGCACCGGGGAGCTGTTTTTT; CDR3 protein: CSVEDPGQGGTGELFF
clone size: NA; CDR3 length: 12; D gene: NA; V gene: TRBV3-1/TRBV3-2; J gene: TRBJ2-7; CDR3 DNA: TGTGCCAGCAGCCGGGCGATCTACGAGCAGTACTTC; CDR3 protein: CASSRAIYEQYF
clone size: once; CDR3 length: 13; D gene: TRBD1; V gene: TRBV2; J gene: TRBJ1-2; CDR3 DNA: TGTGCCAGCAGTCTCGGACAGGTCTATGGCTACACCTTC; CDR3 protein: CASSLGQVYGYTF
clone size: NA; CDR3 length: 11; D gene: NA; V gene: TRBV6-2/TRBV6-3; J gene: TRBJ1-2; CDR3 DNA: TGTGCCAGCAGTACGGAGGATGGCTACACCTTC; CDR3 protein: CASSTEDGYTF
clone size: NA; CDR3 length: 17; D gene: NA; V gene: TRBV11-2; J gene: TRBJ1-3; CDR3 DNA: TGTGCCAGCAGCTTATCCGGGCAGGGCTTCTCTGGAAACACCATATATTTT; CDR3 protein: CASSLSGQGFSGNTIYF
clone size: NA; CDR3 length: 15; D gene: NA; V gene: TRBV7-2; J gene: TRBJ1-2; CDR3 DNA: TGTGCCAGCAGGCCGGGACCTACCAATTCGGATGGCTACACCTTC; CDR3 protein: CASRPGPTNSDGYTF
clone size: once; CDR3 length: 15; D gene: NA; V gene: TRBV24-1; J gene: TRBJ1-5; CDR3 DNA: TGTGCCACCAGTGACGTGGGACCGTACAATCAGCCCCAGCATTTT; CDR3 protein: CATSDVGPYNQPQHF
clone size: NA; CDR3 length: 14; D gene: TRBD1; V gene: TRBV27; J gene: TRBJ2-7; CDR3 DNA: TGTGCCAGCAGTTTTTTGGGACAGGGGGGCGAGCAGTACTTC; CDR3 protein: CASSFLGQGGEQYF
clone size: NA; CDR3 length: 13; D gene: NA; V gene: TRBV7-3; J gene: TRBJ2-1; CDR3 DNA: TGTGCCAGCAGCTTAGGGACTGAGAATGAGCAGTTCTTC; CDR3 protein: CASSLGTENEQFF
clone size: NA; CDR3 length: 15; D gene: TRBD1; V gene: TRBV5-1; J gene: TRBJ1-2; CDR3 DNA: TGCGCCAGCAGCTTGGAGGGACAGGGGGCGATTGGCTACACCTTC; CDR3 protein: CASSLEGQGAIGYTF
clone size: NA; CDR3 length: 14; D gene: TRBD2; V gene: TRBV6-2/TRBV6-3; J gene: TRBJ2-5; CDR3 DNA: TGTGCCAGCAGTCGACTAGCGGGGGTAGAGACCCAGTACTTC; CDR3 protein: CASSRLAGVETQYF
clone size: NA; CDR3 length: 13; D gene: TRBD1; V gene: TRBV24-1; J gene: TRBJ1-2; CDR3 DNA: TGTGCCACCAGTGGGGGGACAGGGGATGGCTACACCTTC; CDR3 protein: CATSGGTGDGYTF
clone size: once; CDR3 length: 12; D gene: TRBD1; V gene: TRBV13; J gene: TRBJ2-7; CDR3 DNA: TGTGCCAGCAGGAGGGGGCAAGGCGAGCAGTACTTC; CDR3 protein: CASRRGQGEQYF
clone size: once; CDR3 length: 16; D gene: TRBD1; V gene: TRBV3-1/TRBV3-2; J gene: TRBJ1-1; CDR3 DNA: TGTGCCAGCAGCCCTACCGGGACAGGAACGAACACTGAAGCTTTCTTT; CDR3 protein: CASSPTGTGTNTEAFF
clone size: NA; CDR3 length: 16; D gene: TRBD1; V gene: TRBV6-5; J gene: TRBJ2-1; CDR3 DNA: TGTGCCAGCAGTTACTTGAGGACAGGGGGTCTCAATGAGCAGTTCTTC; CDR3 protein: CASSYLRTGGLNEQFF
clone size: NA; CDR3 length: 14; D gene: NA; V gene: TRBV5-1; J gene: TRBJ1-2; CDR3 DNA: TGCGCCAGCAGCTTAGGGTTTTCTAACTATGGCTACACCTTC; CDR3 protein: CASSLGFSNYGYTF
clone size: NA; CDR3 length: 15; D gene: TRBD1; V gene: TRBV3-1/TRBV3-2; J gene: TRBJ1-4; CDR3 DNA: TGTGCCAGCAGCGAAACAGGGGGCACTAATGAAAAACTGTTTTTT; CDR3 protein: CASSETGGTNEKLFF
clone size: NA; CDR3 length: 12; D gene: NA; V gene: TRBV30; J gene: TRBJ1-2; CDR3 DNA: TGTGCCTGGAGTGTAAATAGGTATGGCTACACCTTC; CDR3 protein: CAWSVNRYGYTF